These 21 T cell receptor beta chains share one sample of origin, sequenced in a study of cytomegalovirus exposure and HLA in healthy donors. PCR involved 60 Vbeta and 13 Jbeta primers. Generated by immunoSEQ multiplex PCR, the TCRdb table keeps only in-frame clones and is missing some. The sample has 100,000 to 150,000 clones, about 81% seen once. The specimen sequenced was PBMCs. The source is a woman aged 25-40 years in good health and CMV-seronegative.

About this clone itself: The sample has other DNA sequences that encode this CDR3 too. This sequence joins TRBV5-5 and TRBJ2-7; 9 nucleotides line up with TRBD1. This CDR3 region has 14 residues. J lost 5 bases, V lost 4 bases, and 7 bases had no gene match. Germline V gives CDR1 SGHKS, CDR2 YYEKEE (reference sequence). CDR3 residues: CASSLEGTGNEQYF. The CDR3 nucleotides read TGTGCCAGCAGCCTGGAAGGGACAGGGAACGAGCAGTACTTC.

The chain has TRBV29-1 and TRBJ2-3; 8 nucleotides line up with TRBD1. This CDR3 has 14 amino acids. Germline lookup yields CDR1 SQVTM and CDR2 ANQGSEA. V dropped 7 bases and J dropped 2; count of bases not matched to a gene: 8. CDR3 amino acids: CSARQGSDTDTQYF. CDR3 nucleotides: TGCAGCGCACGACAGGGGTCCGACACAGATACGCAGTATTTT.

The CDR3 region has the DNA TGCAGTGCCCTGCCGGGAGAGACCCAGTACTTC. It yields the protein CSALPGETQYF. The V and J genes are TRBV20-1 and TRBJ2-5; no clear D. Trimming took 6 bases from V and 4 from J, leaving 9 bases between them. The germline V gene has CDR1 DFQATT and CDR2 SNEGSKA (reference sequence). The CDR3 extends over 11 amino acids.

This chain links TRBV29-1 with TRBJ1-5; D might be TRBD1 (5 bases). V lost 4 bases, J lost 2 bases, and 12 bases lay in between. The CDR3 totals 14 residues. Germline V gene data show CDR1 as SQVTM and CDR2 as ANQGSEA. The CDR3 DNA reads TGCAGCGTTGCTCTCGGGGGAGGCAATCAGCCCCAGCATTTT. Translated: CSVALGGGNQPQHF.

V is TRBV9 and J is TRBJ2-7; 7 bases are shared with TRBD2. CDR1 and CDR2 (germline): SGDLS, YYNGEE. Trimming removed 2 bases from V and 4 bases from J; junction bases left unmatched: 6. The CDR3 contains 14 residues. Written as DNA, the CDR3 is TGTGCCAGCAGCGTGGTTGGTAGCGGGTACGAGCAGTACTTC. Residues: CASSVVGSGYEQYF.

The table lists this clone with a few counts. J is TRBJ2-1 and V is TRBV25-1; D is undetermined. Germline V gene sequence: CDR1 MGHDK, CDR2 SYGVNS. The CDR3 length is 14 residues. The V end lost 10 bases, the J end lost 0 bases, and 13 bases lay between the germline ends. The chain's CDR3 is CATSRVRSYNEQFF. The DNA for the CDR3 is TGTGCCACCTCCCGGGTCCGCTCCTACAATGAGCAGTTCTTC.

This sequence joins TRBV30 and TRBJ1-2; perhaps TRBD1 as D (5 bases). Trimming shortened V by 3 bases and J by 6 bases, and 11 bases separated the two germline ends. The CDR3 contains 12 residues. Germline CDR1 and CDR2: GTSNPN and SVGIG (reference sequence). The CDR3 sequence: CAWRGGVDGYTF. CDR3 DNA sequence: TGTGCCTGGAGGGGGGGGGTGGATGGCTACACCTTC.

The J gene is TRBJ2-2, the V gene TRBV6-5; D gene ambiguous. The germline CDR1 and CDR2 sequences are MNHEY and SVGAGI. CDR3 length: 14 residues. Trimming removed 5 bases from V and 5 bases from J, with 12 bases in between. The CDR3 region has the DNA TGTGCCAGCAGTGAATCTGAGGAGACCGGGGAGCTGTTTTTT. Translating it yields CASSESEETGELFF.

V usage is TRBV5-1 and J usage is TRBJ2-3, with TRBD1 as a possible D gene (6 bases). CDR1 is SGHRS and CDR2 is YFSETQ in the germline V gene. The CDR3 length is 13 residues. The V gene lost 0 bases and the J gene lost 4 bases, with 6 bases spanning the gap. The DNA for the CDR3 is TGCGCCAGCAGCTTGGGGACAGCAGATACGCAGTATTTT. It yields the protein CASSLGTADTQYF. Filled out from reference TRBV5-1 and TRBJ2-3, the complete variable domain reads KAGVTQTPRYLIKTRGQQVTLSCSPISGHRSVSWYQQTPGQGLQFLFEYFSETQRNKGNFPGRFSGRQFSNSRSEMNVSTLELGDSALYLCASSLGTADTQYFGPGTRLTVL.

V and J are TRBV5-1 and TRBJ2-3; 9 bases are a match to TRBD1. Germline loops: CDR1 SGHRS, CDR2 YFSETQ. The CDR3 sequence is 16 residues long. Trimming cost V 4 bases and J 0 bases; bases outside gene matches: 6. The CDR3: CASSQQGALSTDTQYF. CDR3 DNA: TGCGCCAGCAGCCAACAGGGGGCCCTCAGCACAGATACGCAGTATTTT.

This clone appeared a few times. The chain combines TRBV7-2 with TRBJ2-7; possible D gene TRBD1, 5 bases. Trimming stripped 0 bases from V and 4 bases from J, with 10 bases between. The CDR3 extends over 14 amino acids. Germline CDR1 reads SGHTA; CDR2 reads FQGNSA. CDR3 DNA sequence: TGTGCCAGCAGCTTAGCTGTGGGGCGGTACGAGCAGTACTTC. Translating it yields CASSLAVGRYEQYF.

This sequence joins TRBV18 and TRBJ2-3; 11 bases align to TRBD2. V was pared by 0 bases and J by 10 bases, with 12 bases of the junction left unmatched. CDR1 is KGHSH and CDR2 is LQKENI in the germline V gene. This CDR3 is built from 17 residues. The CDR3 loop is CASSPPNTLAGGQAQYF. DNA for the CDR3: TGTGCCAGCTCACCACCAAACACGCTAGCGGGGGGACAGGCGCAGTATTTT.

The V gene is TRBV6-5, the J gene TRBJ1-2; 9 bases fit TRBD1. The CDR3 length is 14 residues. J lost 8 bases, V lost 2 bases, and 6 bases had no gene match. Germline V gives CDR1 MNHEY, CDR2 SVGAGI. Here the CDR3 reads CASSYDRTGAGYTF. The CDR3 coding sequence is TGTGCCAGCAGTTACGATCGGACAGGGGCCGGCTACACCTTC.

This clone was picked up one time. The chain is built from TRBV15 and TRBJ1-4; no reliable D call. Trimming cost V 0 bases and J 5 bases, with 13 bases left between them. Germline loops: CDR1 LNHNV, CDR2 YYDKDF (reference sequence). This CDR3 contains 16 residues. CDR3 nucleotide sequence: TGTGCCACCAGCAGAGAATCTAGGCAGCTGAATGAAAAACTGTTTTTT. Translating gives CATSRESRQLNEKLFF.

DNA of the CDR3: TGTGCCAGCAGCTCGACTAGCGGGAGTAGTTATGAGCAGTTCTTC. It yields the protein CASSSTSGSSYEQFF. V is TRBV13 and J is TRBJ2-1; 12 positions match TRBD2. This CDR3 has 15 amino acids. V lost 4 bases and J lost 8; bases outside the gene matches: 6. From germline, CDR1 is PRHDT and CDR2 FYEKMQ (reference sequence).

This chain connects TRBV11-3 to TRBJ2-5, with TRBD1 as a possible D gene (6 bases). CDR1 SGHNT and CDR2 YENEEA come from the germline V gene. This CDR3 is 13 amino acids long. V was pared by 5 bases and J by 2 bases, with 9 bases between. Here the CDR3 DNA reads TGTGCCAGCAGCCGCAGGGGACAAGAGACCCAGTACTTC. Amino acids: CASSRRGQETQYF. Based on the CDR3 plus reference TRBV11-3 and TRBJ2-5, the full variable domain is EAGVVQSPRYKIIEKKQPVAFWCNPISGHNTLYWYLQNLGQGPELLIRYENEEAVDDSQLPKDRFSAERLKGVDSTLKIQPAELGDSAVYLCASSRRGQETQYFGPGTRLLVL.

In its sample, this clone was seen once. The V and J genes are TRBV18 and TRBJ1-3; no reliable D call. The CDR3 spans 16 residues. Germline CDR1 KGHSH, CDR2 LQKENI. Trimming pared 0 bases from V and 0 bases from J, leaving 9 bases between. CDR3 residues: CASSPPAASSGNTIYF. The CDR3 DNA is TGTGCCAGCTCACCACCAGCCGCGAGCTCTGGAAACACCATATATTTT.

This clone was recorded a few times. The CDR3 region is CASSLRVQGGTNNEQFF. CDR3 coding DNA: TGTGCCAGCAGCCTAAGGGTTCAGGGAGGCACAAACAATGAGCAGTTCTTC. The chain links TRBV7-3 to TRBJ2-1; tentatively, D is TRBD2 (6 bases). Germline V gene sequence: CDR1 SGHTA, CDR2 FQGTGA. CDR3 length: 17 amino acids. Trimming removed 5 bases from V and 5 bases from J, with 22 bases in between. The variable domain in full, with the rest retrieved from reference TRBV7-3 and TRBJ2-1, is GAGVSQTPSNKVTEKGKYVELRCDPISGHTALYWYRQSLGQGPEFLIYFQGTGAADDSGLPNDRFFAVRPEGSVSTLKIQRTERGDSAVYLCASSLRVQGGTNNEQFFGPGTRLTVL.

This clone was picked up a small number of times. The chain has TRBV4-1 and TRBJ2-1, with 8 bases aligning to TRBD2. The germline CDR1 and CDR2 sequences are MGHRA and YSYEKL. The CDR3 runs to 19 residues. Trimming at V came to 1 base and at J to 3 bases, leaving 14 bases not matched to a gene. The CDR3 here is CASSQVGGGLKGFYNEQFF. The CDR3 DNA follows: TGCGCCAGCAGCCAAGTGGGCGGGGGGCTCAAAGGATTCTACAATGAGCAGTTCTTC.

The chain recombines TRBV7-2 with TRBJ2-7; 8 positions match TRBD2. Germline V gene sequence: CDR1 SGHTA, CDR2 FQGNSA. CDR3 length equals 15 residues. The V segment lost 3 bases and the J segment 7 bases; nucleotides outside the gene matches: 11. The CDR3 protein is CASSLGAGAGEEQYF. CDR3 nucleotide sequence: TGTGCCAGCAGCTTGGGGGCGGGAGCGGGGGAAGAGCAGTACTTC.

V usage is TRBV7-2 and J usage is TRBJ2-7; possible D gene TRBD1, 7 bases. V lost 6 bases and J 0 bases, leaving 15 bases between the germline ends. This CDR3 has 15 amino acids. Germline V lookup: CDR1 SGHTA, CDR2 FQGNSA. The CDR3: CASRSNRGGSYEQYF. The CDR3 coding sequence is TGTGCCAGCAGGTCTAACAGGGGAGGCTCCTACGAGCAGTACTTC. Combining the CDR3 with reference TRBV7-2 and TRBJ2-7 gives the whole variable domain GAGVSQSPSNKVTEKGKDVELRCDPISGHTALYWYRQSLGQGLEFLIYFQGNSAPDKSGLPSDRFSAERTGGSVSTLTIQRTQQEDSAVYLCASRSNRGGSYEQYFGPGTRLTVT.